These 20 T cell receptor beta chains were sequenced from one sample in a study of cytomegalovirus exposure and HLA in healthy donors. The study ran its PCR with 60 Vbeta and 13 Jbeta primers. Generated by immunoSEQ multiplex PCR, the TCRdb table keeps only in-frame clones and is missing some. The sample carries about 120,000 clones, more than 60% recorded once. What was sequenced was PBMCs. These receptors were taken from a young man in good health and CMV-seronegative.

This chain links TRBV27 with TRBJ1-2, with TRBD1 matching over 8 bases. CDR3 length: 17 amino acids. Germline CDR1 is MNHEY and CDR2 is SMNVEV (reference sequence). V lost 6 bases and J lost 3; bases outside the gene matches: 15. The CDR3, as DNA: TGTGCCAGCAGCTCAAACGGACAGGGCGCAACGGACTATGGCTACACCTTC. It translates to CASSSNGQGATDYGYTF.

The CDR3 sequence is CATGTGSYEQYF. The CDR3 coding sequence is TGCGCCACCGGGACAGGCTCCTACGAGCAGTACTTC. The chain uses TRBV10-1 and TRBJ2-7; 8 bases are a match to TRBD1. With 10 bases clipped from V and 0 bases from J, the junction kept 2 bases outside the gene matches. CDR3 size: 12 residues. CDR1 WNHNN and CDR2 SYGVQD come from the germline V gene (reference sequence).

This clone was recorded a few times. This chain connects TRBV7-2 to TRBJ2-2; the match to TRBD2 covers 13 bases. Losses at the gene ends were 5 bases for V and 6 bases for J; bases not matched to a gene: 6. The V gene's germline CDR1 is SGHTA and CDR2 FQGNSA. This CDR3 comprises 16 residues. Written as DNA, the CDR3 is TGTGCCAGCAGCCGGGGACTAGCGGGAAAGGCCGGGGAGCTGTTTTTT. Its translation is CASSRGLAGKAGELFF.

The chain carries TRBV28 and TRBJ2-5, with D maybe TRBD1 (5 bases). Trimming took off 8 bases at V and 1 base at J, with 11 bases between the two ends. Germline V gives CDR1 MDHEN, CDR2 SYDVKM. The CDR3 length is 13 residues. This CDR3 is CASSDSRQETQYF. Here the CDR3 DNA reads TGTGCCAGCTCTGACAGTCGCCAAGAGACCCAGTACTTC.

The chain joins TRBV28 to TRBJ2-7; TRBD2 aligns across 7 bases. This CDR3 region has 16 residues. Trimming at V came to 2 bases and at J to 5 bases, leaving 12 bases not matched to a gene. CDR1 is MDHEN and CDR2 is SYDVKM in the germline V gene. The CDR3 sequence: CASSLNGWEGTHEQYF. In DNA form, the CDR3 reads TGTGCCAGCAGTTTAAACGGGTGGGAGGGAACCCACGAGCAGTACTTC.

The chain is built from TRBV14 and TRBJ1-1; D ambiguous. CDR3 length equals 14 residues. Trimming shortened V by 1 base and J by 2 bases, and 8 bases separated the two germline ends. Germline CDR1 reads SGHDN; CDR2 reads FVKESK. The CDR3 DNA follows: TGTGCCAGCAGCCAAGGAACACACAACACTGAAGCTTTCTTT. This gives the protein CASSQGTHNTEAFF.

CDR3 in amino acids: CASSPPRRSSTDTQYF. CDR3 bases: TGTGCCAGCAGCCCCCCCAGGCGTTCTAGCACAGATACGCAGTATTTT. The chain carries TRBV5-6 and TRBJ2-3; D remains ambiguous. The CDR3 sequence is 16 residues long. The V end was cut by 4 bases, the J end by 0 bases, with 15 bases between. Germline V lookup: CDR1 SGHDT, CDR2 YYEEEE.

This clone was observed a single time. The chain links TRBV5-1 to TRBJ2-3, with D possibly TRBD2 on 7 matching bases. The V gene's germline CDR1 is SGHRS and CDR2 YFSETQ. Trimming pared 0 bases from V and 5 bases from J, leaving 22 bases between. The CDR3 is 18 amino acids. The CDR3 DNA is TGCGCCAGCAGCTTGGCTCCTCGGGGGGCCGGGGTAGGAGATACGCAGTATTTT. As protein: CASSLAPRGAGVGDTQYF. Full variable domain (outside the CDR3, taken from reference TRBV5-1 and TRBJ2-3): KAGVTQTPRYLIKTRGQQVTLSCSPISGHRSVSWYQQTPGQGLQFLFEYFSETQRNKGNFPGRFSGRQFSNSRSEMNVSTLELGDSALYLCASSLAPRGAGVGDTQYFGPGTRLTVL.

The chain joins TRBV5-1 to TRBJ2-7; D is undetermined. V was clipped by 0 bases and J by 0 bases, with 7 bases between them. The CDR3 spans 14 residues. Germline assignment: CDR1 SGHRS and CDR2 YFSETQ. CDR3 in DNA: TGCGCCAGCAGCTTGGGAGACAACTCCTACGAGCAGTACTTC. Encoded protein: CASSLGDNSYEQYF.

Only one count was recorded for this clone. This sample includes further DNA sequences coding for the same CDR3. CDR3 nucleotides: TGTGCCAGCAGTTTAATGGGGGCGCAAAACTATGGCTACACCTTC. Its protein product is CASSLMGAQNYGYTF. The genes are TRBV11-2 and TRBJ1-2; tentative D call: TRBD1 (6 bases). From germline, CDR1 is SGHAT and CDR2 FQNNGV. This CDR3 region has 15 residues. V was clipped by 6 bases and J by 2 bases, with 16 bases between them.

The chain uses TRBV14 and TRBJ2-3; D call uncertain. Germline values: CDR1 SGHDN, CDR2 FVKESK. The V end was cut by 5 bases, the J end by 4 bases, with 10 bases between. The CDR3 runs 13 residues. The CDR3 DNA reads TGTGCCAGCAGCATTAACATGGCAGATACGCAGTATTTT. It yields the protein CASSINMADTQYF.

The chain employs TRBV30 and TRBJ2-5; 8 bases line up with TRBD1. V lost 4 bases and J lost 7; bases outside the gene matches: 11. This CDR3 is built from 14 residues. The germline CDR1 and CDR2 sequences are GTSNPN and SVGIG (reference sequence). DNA for the CDR3: TGTGCCTGGAACGGACAGGGTTCGGGAAGGACCCAGTACTTC. Amino acid sequence: CAWNGQGSGRTQYF.

The chain uses TRBV5-6 and TRBJ2-3; D gene unclear. Germline loops: CDR1 SGHDT, CDR2 YYEEEE. The germline V and J ends were trimmed by 1 base and 4 bases, with 7 bases remaining between them. CDR3 length equals 13 residues. The CDR3: CASSLLVADTQYF. As DNA, the CDR3 is TGTGCCAGCAGCTTGCTTGTCGCAGATACGCAGTATTTT.

This clone turned up a few times. The rearrangement joins TRBV7-2 to TRBJ1-2; 10 bases agree with TRBD1. This CDR3 contains 17 residues. V lost 5 bases to trimming and J lost 4 bases; unmatched junction nucleotides: 13. Germline values: CDR1 SGHTA, CDR2 FQGNSA. DNA of the CDR3: TGTGCCAGCAGCACATCGCCCGGGACAGGGGTCCGCTATGGCTACACCTTC. Its protein is CASSTSPGTGVRYGYTF.

The genes are TRBV29-1 and TRBJ2-3; weak D call: TRBD1 (5 bases). Trimming removed 0 bases from V and 2 bases from J, with 12 bases in between. The CDR3 spans 15 residues. The germline V gene has CDR1 SQVTM and CDR2 ANQGSEA. This CDR3 is CSVEEIRGTTDTQYF. The CDR3 nucleotides read TGCAGCGTTGAAGAGATAAGGGGAACCACAGATACGCAGTATTTT.

The rearrangement joins TRBV28 to TRBJ2-3; D gene uncertain. This CDR3 region has 14 residues. Germline V gene data show CDR1 as MDHEN and CDR2 as SYDVKM. Deletions cut 1 base from V and 6 bases from J, with 11 bases between. The CDR3 reads CASSLFTGRDTQYF. The CDR3 nucleotides are TGTGCCAGCAGTTTATTCACGGGTAGGGATACGCAGTATTTT. The whole variable domain, remainder taken from reference TRBV28 and TRBJ2-3, is DVKVTQSSRYLVKRTGEKVFLECVQDMDHENMFWYRQDPGLGLRLIYFSYDVKMKEKGDIPEGYSVSREKKERFSLILESASTNQTSMYLCASSLFTGRDTQYFGPGTRLTVL.

This clone was seen a single time. The rearrangement links TRBV28 to TRBJ2-3, with 9 bases matching TRBD1. Germline CDR1 is MDHEN and CDR2 is SYDVKM. After removal of 5 bases from V and 3 bases from J, the junction contained 6 bases not matched to a gene. The CDR3 covers 15 residues. CDR3 region: CASSPTGGATDTQYF. In nucleotides, the CDR3 is TGTGCCAGCAGTCCAACAGGGGGCGCGACAGATACGCAGTATTTT.

This chain connects TRBV15 to TRBJ2-7, with 13 bases lining up with TRBD2. Per the germline V gene, CDR1 is LNHNV and CDR2 is YYDKDF (reference sequence). V lost 1 base to trimming and J lost 7 bases; unmatched junction nucleotides: 4. The CDR3 has 15 residues. CDR3 sequence reads: CATSRGTSGSQEQYF. DNA of the CDR3: TGTGCCACCAGCAGAGGGACTAGCGGGAGCCAAGAGCAGTACTTC.

Comment on this clone: The identical CDR3 is also encoded by other nucleotide sequences in the sample. The J gene is TRBJ2-7, the V gene TRBV2; 8 bases map to TRBD2. The CDR3 runs 11 residues. In germline, CDR1 is SNHLY, CDR2 FYNNEI. The CDR3 is CAAKRGSEQYF. Written as DNA, the CDR3 is TGTGCTGCGAAGCGGGGGAGCGAGCAGTACTTC.

The chain combines TRBV27 with TRBJ2-1, with 10 nucleotides matching TRBD1. This CDR3 has 15 residues. Trimming at V came to 8 bases and at J to 10 bases, leaving 14 bases not matched to a gene. CDR1 MNHEY and CDR2 SMNVEV come from the germline V gene (reference sequence). The CDR3 loop reads CASLIPGQGRMEQFF. The CDR3 bases are TGTGCCAGCCTGATTCCGGGACAGGGGCGTATGGAGCAGTTCTTC.